A selection of T cell receptor beta chains follows, all from one sample in a study of blood T cell repertoires in COVID-19. Some clones are missing from TCRdb's copy, which holds only in-frame ones; the method was immunoSEQ multiplex PCR. This repertoire shows approximately 57,000 clones, almost 85% found once; its top ten account for more than 8%. The sequencing sample was made of peripheral blood. These receptors were taken from a woman older than 75 with acute or convalescent COVID-19. CDR3s include the opening cysteine and the closing phenylalanine or tryptophan. A D gene is named only where the DNA matches it firmly. Clone size appears in some rows only: once, few, many, or a class for an expanded clone.

V: TRBV5-6; size: -; D: TRBD1; J: TRBJ1-3; DNA: TGTGCCAGCAGCTTGAGACAGGGTAGAAACACCATATATTTT; CDR3: CASSLRQGRNTIYF
V: TRBV6-5; size: -; D: -; J: TRBJ2-1; DNA: TGTGCCAGCAGACGAACAGATGGTATAGATGAGCAGTTCTTC; CDR3: CASRRTDGIDEQFF
V: TRBV2; size: once; D: TRBD1; J: TRBJ1-5; DNA: TGTGCCAGCAGAGGGACAGGGCAGAATCAGCCCCAGCATTTT; CDR3: CASRGTGQNQPQHF
V: TRBV7-8; size: few; D: -; J: TRBJ1-3; DNA: TGTGCCAGCAGCTTAGGGGCTATGATCTCTGGAAACACCATATATTTT; CDR3: CASSLGAMISGNTIYF
V: TRBV29-1; size: -; D: TRBD1; J: TRBJ1-1; DNA: TGCAGCGTTGAAAGATTCCTGACAGGGGGAGAAGCTTTCTTT; CDR3: CSVERFLTGGEAFF
V: TRBV6-1; size: -; D: -; J: TRBJ2-7; DNA: TGTGCCAGCAGTGAACCCGGGGAGTTGGGATACGAGCAGTACTTC; CDR3: CASSEPGELGYEQYF
V: TRBV4-1; size: -; D: TRBD2; J: TRBJ2-5; DNA: TGCGCCAGCAGCCAAGGTTTTGCGGGAGTGATGGAGACCCAGTACTTC; CDR3: CASSQGFAGVMETQYF
V: TRBV28; size: -; D: -; J: TRBJ2-5; DNA: TGTGCCAGCACTTTCCGGGGGATCGGGACCCAGTACTTC; CDR3: CASTFRGIGTQYF
V: TRBV5-1; size: -; D: -; J: TRBJ2-2; DNA: TGCGCCAGCAGCCCAGGGACCGGGGAGCTGTTTTTT; CDR3: CASSPGTGELFF
V: TRBV6-5; size: -; D: -; J: TRBJ1-5; DNA: TGTGCCAGCAGTTACGGGAGTGGCCGGGATCAGCCCCAGCATTTT; CDR3: CASSYGSGRDQPQHF
V: TRBV7-2; size: -; D: -; J: TRBJ2-3; DNA: TGTGCCAGCAGCTTTCAGGCTAGCGGCACAGATACGCAGTATTTT; CDR3: CASSFQASGTDTQYF
V: TRBV28; size: -; D: -; J: TRBJ2-7; DNA: TGTGCCAGCAGTAAACAGCCAGCCTACGAGCAGTACTTC; CDR3: CASSKQPAYEQYF
V: TRBV6-4; size: once; D: -; J: TRBJ2-3; DNA: TGTGCCAGCAGTGGGGGCGGCAGCACAGATACGCAGTATTTT; CDR3: CASSGGGSTDTQYF
V: TRBV7-2; size: -; D: TRBD1; J: TRBJ2-4; DNA: TGTGCCAGCAGCTTATCGCAGGGGGAATTGAACATTCAGTACTTC; CDR3: CASSLSQGELNIQYF
V: TRBV19; size: -; D: -; J: TRBJ1-1; DNA: TGTGCCGCGGGACTACTTGGACAGAACACTGAAGCTTTCTTT; CDR3: CAAGLLGQNTEAFF
V: TRBV11-2; size: -; D: -; J: TRBJ2-7; DNA: TGTGCCAGCAGCAACACCTACGAGCAGTACTTC; CDR3: CASSNTYEQYF
V: TRBV28; size: -; D: -; J: TRBJ1-6; DNA: TGTGCCAGCAGCTTATTGGGGGGGTCTAATTCACCCCTCCACTTT; CDR3: CASSLLGGSNSPLHF
V: TRBV28; size: -; D: -; J: TRBJ2-7; DNA: TGTGCCAGCAGCCGAGGGGGCGGCCGGGGGTACTACGAGCAGTACTTC; CDR3: CASSRGGGRGYYEQYF
V: TRBV30; size: -; D: -; J: TRBJ2-5; DNA: TGTGCCTGGAGTGACAGGAGGGTTTCGGAGACCCAGTACTTC; CDR3: CAWSDRRVSETQYF
V: TRBV28; size: few; D: TRBD1; J: TRBJ1-3; DNA: TGTGCCAGTATACGGACAGGCGGAAACACCATATATTTT; CDR3: CASIRTGGNTIYF
V: TRBV28; size: -; D: -; J: TRBJ2-7; DNA: TGTGCCAGCAGTCCACCCAGGGGCGTACTTCTAAGCTCCTACGAGCAGTACTTC; CDR3: CASSPPRGVLLSSYEQYF
V: TRBV9; size: -; D: -; J: TRBJ1-2; DNA: TGTGCCAGCAGCGGAGGTCAAGCAGTAGCCTACACCTTC; CDR3: CASSGGQAVAYTF
V: TRBV6-5; size: -; D: TRBD1; J: TRBJ1-2; DNA: TGTGCCAGCAGTTGGGACAGGAATGGCTACACCTTC; CDR3: CASSWDRNGYTF
V: TRBV29-1; size: -; D: TRBD1; J: TRBJ1-3; DNA: TGCAGCGTAAGACAGGGCGGGGGAAACACCATATATTTT; CDR3: CSVRQGGGNTIYF
V: TRBV19; size: -; D: TRBD1; J: TRBJ2-5; DNA: TGTGCCAGTAGTGCAATATCAGGGGGCCGGGAGACCCAGTACTTC; CDR3: CASSAISGGRETQYF
V: TRBV2; size: -; D: TRBD1; J: TRBJ2-5; DNA: TGTGCCAGCAGTGAGGACGGCAGGGGGTTGGAGACCCAGTACTTC; CDR3: CASSEDGRGLETQYF
V: TRBV12-3/TRBV12-4; size: -; D: -; J: TRBJ2-3; DNA: TGTGCCGCGTCCAAACGGGATACGCAGTATTTT; CDR3: CAASKRDTQYF
V: TRBV5-1; size: -; D: -; J: TRBJ1-1; DNA: TGCGCCAGCAGTCTCCCCACAAGTAACACTGAAGCTTTCTTT; CDR3: CASSLPTSNTEAFF
V: TRBV30; size: -; D: TRBD2; J: TRBJ2-7; DNA: TGTGCCTGGAGTCCCCGACTAGCGGGAGGGTACGAGCAGTACTTC; CDR3: CAWSPRLAGGYEQYF
V: TRBV7-2; size: -; D: TRBD1; J: TRBJ1-4; DNA: TGTGCCAGCAGCTTGGGGTTTACAGGGGGCGCGAATGAAAAACTGTTTTTT; CDR3: CASSLGFTGGANEKLFF
V: TRBV7-9; size: -; D: TRBD2; J: TRBJ2-7; DNA: TGTGCCAGCACTCCCGACGGCGGGAGGGCCCTCGAGCAGTACTTC; CDR3: CASTPDGGRALEQYF
V: TRBV6-5; size: -; D: TRBD2; J: TRBJ2-3; DNA: TGTGCCAGCATGGCGGGGGGACGGACAGATACGCAGTATTTT; CDR3: CASMAGGRTDTQYF
V: TRBV7-9; size: -; D: -; J: TRBJ1-2; DNA: TGTGCCAGCAGCCACGGACAGAACTATGGCTACACCTTC; CDR3: CASSHGQNYGYTF
V: TRBV12-5; size: -; D: -; J: TRBJ1-1; DNA: TGTGCTAGTGGTTTGTCCATTAGTAGAGCTTTCTTT; CDR3: CASGLSISRAFF
V: TRBV19; size: once; D: -; J: TRBJ2-5; DNA: TGTGCCAGTAGTATGCCAGGCCCTGGGGAGACCCAGTACTTC; CDR3: CASSMPGPGETQYF
V: TRBV7-2; size: -; D: -; J: TRBJ1-5; DNA: TGTGCCAGCAGCATTAGGGGAGGTCAGGGTACCAATCAGCCCCAGCATTTT; CDR3: CASSIRGGQGTNQPQHF
V: TRBV4-1; size: -; D: -; J: TRBJ2-3; DNA: TGCGCCAGCAGCCAAGAGATGACAGCTAGCACAGATACGCAGTATTTT; CDR3: CASSQEMTASTDTQYF
V: TRBV5-1; size: -; D: -; J: TRBJ2-1; DNA: TGCGCCAGCAGCCCAGGGCAGGGATCCTACAATGAGCAGTTCTTC; CDR3: CASSPGQGSYNEQFF
V: TRBV5-5; size: -; D: -; J: TRBJ1-1; DNA: TGTGCCAGCAGCTTGGGGACAATCGAAGCTTTCTTT; CDR3: CASSLGTIEAFF
V: TRBV18; size: -; D: -; J: TRBJ1-4; DNA: TGTGCCAGCTCCCATTCCCCTGAAAAACTGTTTTTT; CDR3: CASSHSPEKLFF